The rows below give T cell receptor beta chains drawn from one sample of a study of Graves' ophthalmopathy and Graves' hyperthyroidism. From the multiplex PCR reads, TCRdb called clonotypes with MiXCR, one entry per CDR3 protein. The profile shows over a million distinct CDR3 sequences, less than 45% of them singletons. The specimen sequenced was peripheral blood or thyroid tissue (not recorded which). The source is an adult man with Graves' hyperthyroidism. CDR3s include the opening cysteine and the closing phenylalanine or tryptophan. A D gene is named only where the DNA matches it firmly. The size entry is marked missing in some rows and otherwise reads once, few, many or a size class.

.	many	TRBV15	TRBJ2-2	CATSRDLLSENTGELFF	TGTGCCACCAGCAGAGATCTTCTCTCCGAGAACACCGGGGAGCTGTTTTTT
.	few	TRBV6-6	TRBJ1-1	CASNDQVGPTEAFF	TGTGCCAGCAACGACCAAGTGGGGCCCACTGAAGCTTTCTTT
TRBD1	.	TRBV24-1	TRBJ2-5	CATSDRRQGEETQYF	TGTGCCACCAGTGACCGCAGACAGGGGGAAGAGACCCAGTACTTC
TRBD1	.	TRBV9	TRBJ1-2	CASSVGTGYYGYTF	TGTGCCAGCAGCGTAGGGACAGGGTATTATGGCTACACCTTC
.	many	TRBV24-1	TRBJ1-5	CATSDGQGWSNQPQHF	TGTGCCACCAGTGATGGCCAGGGGTGGAGCAATCAGCCCCAGCATTTT
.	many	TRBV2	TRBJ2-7	CASSEVEVRGRYEQYF	TGTGCCAGCAGTGAAGTAGAGGTCAGGGGGAGGTACGAGCAGTACTTC
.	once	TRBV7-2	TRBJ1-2	CASSTGQFGGIGYTF	TGTGCCAGCAGCACAGGACAATTCGGTGGGATCGGCTACACCTTC
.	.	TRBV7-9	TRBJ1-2	CASSLYISGYTF	TGTGCCAGCAGCTTATACATCTCTGGCTACACCTTC
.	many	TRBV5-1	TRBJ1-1	CASSLEGVTTEAFF	TGCGCCAGCAGCTTGGAAGGGGTTACCACTGAAGCTTTCTTT
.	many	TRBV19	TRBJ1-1	CASSITGINTEAFF	TGTGCCAGTAGTATCACAGGGATCAACACTGAAGCTTTCTTT
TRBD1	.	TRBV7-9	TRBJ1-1	CASRKQGVVSEAFF	TGTGCCAGCAGAAAACAGGGGGTTGTCTCTGAAGCTTTCTTT
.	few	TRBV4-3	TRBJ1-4	CASSQEGSDNEKLFF	TGCGCCAGCAGCCAAGAAGGAAGCGATAATGAAAAACTGTTTTTT
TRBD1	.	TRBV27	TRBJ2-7	CASSLSGQGLAEQYF	TGTGCCAGCAGTTTATCGGGACAGGGGTTGGCCGAGCAGTACTTC